This T cell receptor beta chain was recorded in a study of T cells in Graves' hyperthyroidism and ophthalmopathy. The wider study: Peripheral blood was taken when the disease was first diagnosed, before any treatment began.

Study findings and constraints: Most clonotypes that expanded in the thyroid above 0.001 also showed up in blood. Separation of ophthalmopathy from stable hyperthyroidism was achieved by a 13 V-J model.

This clonotype appeared many times. Antigen specificity is unknown. Trimming took 5 bases from V and 0 from J, leaving 6 bases between them. Germline V lookup: CDR1 SGHVS, CDR2 FQNEAQ. This CDR3 is built from 13 residues. Researchers took RNA transcripts and amplified the TCR beta CDR3 regions from them. TCR CDR3 regions were first amplified by RT-PCR with HTBI primers. One entry per CDR3 protein, called by TCRdb with MiXCR from the multiplex PCR reads. The sample lists hundreds of thousands of distinct CDR3 sequences; over 12% were seen once. On the basis of clinical symptoms, serum thyroxine and TRAb, thyroid ultrasound and orbital computed tomography, diagnoses were made.

Sequencing input: blood. The V and J genes are TRBV7-8 and TRBJ2-3, with D unclear. The sequence was obtained from a man aged 18 to 30 with Graves' ophthalmopathy. CDR3: CASSPYSTDTQYF. As DNA, the CDR3 is TGTGCCAGCAGCCCATATAGCACAGATACGCAGTATTTT. Variable domain in full (rest from reference TRBV7-8 and TRBJ2-3): GAGVSQSPRYKVAKRGQDVALRCDPISGHVSLFWYQQALGQGPEFLTYFQNEAQLDKSGLPSDRFFAERPEGSVSTLKIQRTQQEDSAVYLCASSPYSTDTQYFGPGTRLTVL.